This T cell receptor beta chain was identified during a study of T cells after yellow fever vaccination. This clonotype was seen a few times. TCRdb ran MiXCR on the 5' RACE reads and lists one entry per CDR3 protein. Found here are about 300,000 distinct CDR3 sequences, 6.8% of them singletons; the top ten hold 15% to 20%. V was pared by 4 bases and J by 1 base, with 3 bases of the junction left unmatched. The CDR3 sequence is 16 residues long. Per germline, CDR1 MGHRA and CDR2 YSYEKL. Sequenced here: PBMCs, sampled more than 35 days after the first yellow fever vaccination. The chain combines TRBV4-1 with TRBJ2-5, with 13 bases fitting TRBD2. This receptor was taken from a man between 18 and 35 years old who received the YFV17D yellow fever vaccine. CDR3 DNA sequence: TGCGCCAGCAGCCCCTGGACTAGCGGGAGCCAAGAGACCCAGTACTTC. This encodes CASSPWTSGSQETQYF.